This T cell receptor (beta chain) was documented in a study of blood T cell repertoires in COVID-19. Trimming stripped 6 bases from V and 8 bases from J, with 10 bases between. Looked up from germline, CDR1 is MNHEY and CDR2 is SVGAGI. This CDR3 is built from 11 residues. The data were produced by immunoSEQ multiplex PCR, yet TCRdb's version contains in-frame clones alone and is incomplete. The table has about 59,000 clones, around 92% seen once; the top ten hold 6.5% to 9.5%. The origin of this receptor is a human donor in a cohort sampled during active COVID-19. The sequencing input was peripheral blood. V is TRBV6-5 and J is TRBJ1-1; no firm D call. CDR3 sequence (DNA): TGTGCCAGCAGCGACCGAGGGGAAGCTTTCTTT. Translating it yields CASSDRGEAFF.